One and the same sample provided the 25 T cell receptor beta chains below, sequenced in a study of T-cell reconstitution after alpha-beta-depleted transplantation in children. A library of TCRbeta sequences, prepared with unique molecular identifiers, was generated. TCRdb re-derived calls from the PCR reads in MiXCR, one entry per CDR3 protein. The sample includes about 360,000 distinct CDR3 sequences, about an eighth of them seen just once. This specimen consisted of PBMCs, obtained from the stem cell graft. Every receptor here comes from a human donor who donated a stem cell graft to a child with Fanconi anemia.

The chain uses TRBV6-5 and TRBJ1-5, with D possibly matching TRBD1 (5 bases). The germline V gene encodes CDR1 MNHEY and CDR2 SVGAGI. The V gene lost 2 bases and the J gene lost 4 bases, with 12 bases spanning the gap. The CDR3 has 15 amino acids. The CDR3 nucleotides read TGTGCCAGCAGTTACGGGGCAGGGAGGAATCAGCCCCAGCATTTT. Translated, it gives CASSYGAGRNQPQHF.

This clonotype showed up many times. The rearrangement uses TRBV5-1 and TRBJ1-1; perhaps TRBD1 as D (5 bases). The CDR3 extends over 13 amino acids. CDR1 SGHRS and CDR2 YFSETQ come from the germline V gene. Trimming cost V 6 bases and J 4 bases, with 13 bases left between them. The CDR3 sequence: CASNAGPSTEAFF. The CDR3 nucleotides read TGCGCCAGCAATGCAGGGCCCAGCACTGAAGCTTTCTTT.

V gene TRBV9 combines with J gene TRBJ1-1; D remains unclear. V lost 1 base to trimming and J lost 6 bases, with 13 bases between them. In germline, CDR1 is SGDLS, CDR2 YYNGEE. The CDR3 consists of 14 residues. The CDR3 nucleotides read TGTGCCAGCAGCGTAATGTCCTCGACCCCTGAAGCTTTCTTT. It specifies CASSVMSSTPEAFF.

The V call is TRBV5-1, the J call TRBJ2-5; D might be TRBD1 (6 bases). Per germline, CDR1 SGHRS and CDR2 YFSETQ. The CDR3 contains 14 residues. V lost 4 bases, J lost 0 bases, and 10 bases lay in between. The CDR3 coding sequence is TGCGCCAGCAGCATACAGGGATACCAAGAGACCCAGTACTTC. Translated: CASSIQGYQETQYF.

This sequence joins TRBV5-5 and TRBJ1-2; the D is unclear. There are 16 residues in the CDR3. The V end lost 2 bases, the J end lost 5 bases, and 19 bases lay between the germline ends. Germline V gene data show CDR1 as SGHKS and CDR2 as YYEKEE (reference sequence). The CDR3 spells CASSLEYGGDLYGYTF. The CDR3 DNA is TGTGCCAGCAGCTTAGAGTACGGTGGGGATTTATATGGCTACACCTTC.

The sample holds many counts of this clonotype. The chain links TRBV10-1 to TRBJ2-1; D might be TRBD2 (6 bases). Between the trimmed V and J ends, which lost 6 bases and 7 bases, there was a span of 13 bases. Germline CDR1 and CDR2: WNHNN and SYGVQD (reference sequence). The CDR3 runs to 13 residues. CDR3 bases: TGCGCCAGCAGCCCCGGGACTCTTAATGAGCAGTTCTTC. It encodes CASSPGTLNEQFF.

This clonotype occurred a few times. This chain joins TRBV7-9 and TRBJ1-1; the D gene is possibly TRBD1 (5 bases). From germline, CDR1 is SEHNR and CDR2 FQNEAQ (reference sequence). This CDR3 region has 15 residues. V was clipped by 4 bases and J by 2 bases, with 14 bases between them. CDR3 sequence: CASSWGGHSNTEAFF. Written as DNA, the CDR3 is TGTGCCAGCAGCTGGGGCGGGCATTCAAACACTGAAGCTTTCTTT.

In this sample, this clonotype turned up many times. The genes are TRBV9 and TRBJ2-1; D perhaps matches TRBD1 (6 bases). CDR3 length: 15 amino acids. Trimming cost V 4 bases and J 5 bases, with 16 bases left between them. CDR1 is SGDLS, CDR2 YYNGEE, per germline. CDR3 protein: CASSPPWTEDNEQFF. The CDR3 DNA reads TGTGCCAGCAGCCCGCCATGGACAGAGGACAATGAGCAGTTCTTC.

This clonotype was detected ten times or more. CDR3 bases: TGTGCCAGCAGCTTGGACAGGGGCGACAATCAGCCCCAGCATTTT. Encoded protein: CASSLDRGDNQPQHF. The rearrangement links TRBV7-9 to TRBJ1-5; TRBD1 matches 9 bases. This CDR3 comprises 15 residues. The junction had 3 bases not matched to a gene; V was cut back by 3 bases and J by 3 bases. Per the germline V gene, CDR1 is SEHNR and CDR2 is FQNEAQ (reference sequence).

This clonotype has a count of ten or more. The CDR3 reads CASSLQHGYTF. CDR3 DNA sequence: TGTGCCAGCAGTTTGCAGCACGGCTACACCTTC. The gene calls are TRBV12-3 or TRBV12-4 and TRBJ1-2; no definite D call. V was clipped by 3 bases and J by 8 bases, with 7 bases between them. This CDR3 is built from 11 residues.

This clonotype was recorded a few times. The genes are TRBV5-1 and TRBJ2-1; 14 bases agree with TRBD2. The CDR3 consists of 13 residues. Trimming at V came to 4 bases and at J to 14 bases, leaving 5 bases not matched to a gene. CDR1 is SGHRS and CDR2 is YFSETQ in the germline V gene. CDR3 protein: CASSETSGGAKFF. The DNA for the CDR3 is TGCGCCAGCAGCGAGACTAGCGGGGGGGCCAAGTTCTTC.

The sample holds many counts of this clonotype. The chain couples TRBV2 to TRBJ1-4, with 8 positions matching TRBD1. Germline CDR1 SNHLY, CDR2 FYNNEI. The CDR3 spans 12 residues. V lost 6 bases to trimming and J lost 13 bases; unmatched junction nucleotides: 7. CDR3 DNA: TGTGCCAGCAGAGGGACAGGCACGGTACTGTTTTTT. It encodes CASRGTGTVLFF.

The sample holds many counts of this clonotype. The rearrangement joins TRBV9 to TRBJ2-7; 7 bases map to TRBD2. Germline V gene lookup returns CDR1 SGDLS and CDR2 YYNGEE. V was clipped by 3 bases and J by 2 bases; unmatched bases: 5. This CDR3 spans 14 amino acids. DNA of the CDR3: TGTGCCAGCAGCGCCGGGAGCGGGACCTACGAGCAGTACTTC. This encodes CASSAGSGTYEQYF.

The chain links TRBV7-2 to TRBJ1-3, with TRBD1 matching over 8 bases. The germline gives CDR1 SGHTA, CDR2 FQGNSA. V lost 5 bases and J lost 4; bases outside the gene matches: 7. CDR3 length: 15 residues. CDR3 DNA: TGTGCCAGCAGCCCTCAGACAGGGGACGGAAACACCATATATTTT. This encodes CASSPQTGDGNTIYF.

This chain links TRBV10-3 with TRBJ2-4; D unresolved. Trimming left V 2 bases short and J 8 bases short, with 13 bases between. The CDR3 contains 14 residues. Germline V gives CDR1 ENHRY, CDR2 SYGVKD. The CDR3: CAISETPGLDIQYF. The CDR3 DNA is TGTGCCATCAGTGAGACACCGGGTTTGGACATTCAGTACTTC.

This clonotype turned up a few times. The chain is built from TRBV2 and TRBJ2-3, with D tentatively TRBD2 (6 bases). Germline V gene sequence: CDR1 SNHLY, CDR2 FYNNEI. The germline V and J ends were trimmed by 2 bases and 4 bases, with 19 bases remaining between them. The CDR3 contains 17 residues. CDR3 region: CASSERRVAGVPDTQYF. CDR3 DNA: TGTGCCAGCAGTGAAAGGAGGGTAGCTGGCGTCCCAGATACGCAGTATTTT.

This clonotype was seen a handful of times. CDR3 sequence: CSARGGAPGVEQFF. The CDR3 DNA is TGCAGTGCTAGGGGGGGGGCTCCTGGGGTTGAGCAGTTCTTC. This chain links TRBV20-1 with TRBJ2-1; tentatively, D is TRBD2 (7 bases). Germline V gives CDR1 DFQATT, CDR2 SNEGSKA (reference sequence). This CDR3 region has 14 residues. V lost 3 bases and J lost 9, with 18 bases in between.

The CDR3 loop is CSVADRNTEAFF. The CDR3 nucleotides are TGCAGCGTTGCTGACAGGAACACTGAAGCTTTCTTT. This chain joins TRBV29-1 and TRBJ1-1; D might be TRBD1 (5 bases). The CDR3 sequence is 12 residues long. V was pared by 4 bases and J by 1 base, with 7 bases between. CDR1 is SQVTM and CDR2 is ANQGSEA in the germline V gene.

This chain uses TRBV20-1 with TRBJ2-7; no definite D call. The CDR3 is made up of 11 amino acids. V lost 0 bases, J lost 4 bases, and 4 bases lay in between. Germline V gene data show CDR1 as DFQATT and CDR2 as SNEGSKA (reference sequence). As DNA, the CDR3 is TGCAGTGCTAGAGAGGTGTACGAGCAGTACTTC. Translated: CSAREVYEQYF.

This clonotype turned up a few times. The chain joins TRBV5-1 to TRBJ2-1; D is perhaps TRBD2 (6 bases). Per the germline V gene, CDR1 is SGHRS and CDR2 is YFSETQ. The CDR3 spans 15 residues. Trimming pared 7 bases from V and 6 bases from J, leaving 20 bases between. The CDR3 spells CASFKGTGTFNEQFF. CDR3 in DNA: TGCGCCAGCTTTAAGGGGACTGGAACCTTCAATGAGCAGTTCTTC.

There are many counts of this clonotype. This chain connects TRBV20-1 to TRBJ2-5; D not certain. Germline V gene data show CDR1 as DFQATT and CDR2 as SNEGSKA (reference sequence). The CDR3 has 12 residues. The V end was cut by 6 bases, the J end by 6 bases, with 14 bases between. CDR3 region: CSAMTEWQTQYF. The DNA of the CDR3 is TGCAGTGCAATGACTGAGTGGCAGACCCAGTACTTC.

This clonotype was detected many times. The J gene is TRBJ2-7, the V gene TRBV4-3; D not resolved. The CDR3 covers 13 residues. Germline V CDR1 and CDR2: LGHNA, YSLEER. The ends were cut back, 0 bases at V and 4 bases at J, with 7 bases in the middle. CDR3 DNA: TGCGCCAGCAGCCAAGAGATAGGATACGAGCAGTACTTC. Protein sequence: CASSQEIGYEQYF.

V is TRBV6-5 and J is TRBJ1-1; D call uncertain. This CDR3 comprises 14 residues. V lost 0 bases and J lost 7, with 12 bases in between. CDR1 and CDR2 (germline): MNHEY, SVGAGI. CDR3: CASSYSSGHGEAFF. Written as DNA, the CDR3 is TGTGCCAGCAGTTACTCGAGTGGGCACGGTGAAGCTTTCTTT.

This clonotype was detected many times. This chain connects TRBV6-2 or TRBV6-3 to TRBJ2-1, with no clear D. The germline V and J ends were trimmed by 4 bases and 4 bases, with 8 bases remaining between them. The germline CDR1 and CDR2 sequences are MNHEY and SVGEGT. The CDR3 sequence is 13 residues long. The CDR3 DNA reads TGTGCCAGCAGTTTCCAAGATTACAATGAGCAGTTCTTC. Its protein product is CASSFQDYNEQFF.

CDR3 nucleotides: TGCAGTGCAAATAGTGAGGGCGGGTCTTCCTACAATGAGCAGTTCTTC. Encoded protein: CSANSEGGSSYNEQFF. This sequence joins TRBV20-1 and TRBJ2-1; a possible D gene is TRBD2 (5 bases). The V gene lost 6 bases and the J gene lost 1 base, with 19 bases spanning the gap. CDR1 DFQATT and CDR2 SNEGSKA come from the germline V gene (reference sequence). This CDR3 spans 16 amino acids.